A single sample is the source of the 14 T cell receptor beta chains below, sequenced in a study of cytomegalovirus exposure and HLA in healthy donors. PCR involved 60 Vbeta and 13 Jbeta primers. Profiling relied on immunoSEQ multiplex PCR, and the TCRdb table lists in-frame clones only, not all of them. The sample lists approximately 170,000 clones; around 80% were seen once. The sample comprised PBMCs. Every receptor here comes from a young woman in good health and CMV-seronegative.

The genes are TRBV11-2 and TRBJ2-2; TRBD2 agrees at 8 bases. Germline CDR1 is SGHAT and CDR2 is FQNNGV. Trimming took 5 bases from V and 5 from J; bases not matched to a gene: 10. The CDR3 loop spans 16 amino acids. CDR3 in amino acids: CASSLLAVPKTGELFF. The CDR3, as DNA: TGTGCCAGCAGCCTACTAGCGGTCCCAAAGACCGGGGAGCTGTTTTTT. The full variable domain, with the rest looked up from reference TRBV11-2 and TRBJ2-2, is EAGVAQSPRYKIIEKRQSVAFWCNPISGHATLYWYQQILGQGPKLLIQFQNNGVVDDSQLPKDRFSAERLKGVDSTLKIQPAKLEDSAVYLCASSLLAVPKTGELFFGEGSRLTVL.

This clone was seen a few times. V and J are TRBV30 and TRBJ2-1; D is unclear. CDR3 length equals 11 residues. Looked up from germline, CDR1 is GTSNPN and CDR2 is SVGIG (reference sequence). Deletions cut 4 bases from V and 11 bases from J, with 12 bases between. CDR3 DNA sequence: TGTGCCTGGACCGAAAGTGGGCAGCAGTTCTTC. Translating it yields CAWTESGQQFF.

The chain uses TRBV25-1 and TRBJ1-4, with a weak D call TRBD1 (5 bases). This CDR3 region has 15 residues. Deletions cut 2 bases from V and 4 bases from J, with 11 bases between. CDR1 and CDR2 (germline): MGHDK, SYGVNS. The chain's CDR3 is CASSENRGVNEKLFF. The CDR3 DNA reads as TGTGCCAGCAGTGAAAATAGGGGTGTTAATGAAAAACTGTTTTTT.

The chain combines TRBV7-3 with TRBJ2-2; tentatively, D is TRBD1 (5 bases). The V end was cut by 3 bases, the J end by 2 bases, with 10 bases between. Per the germline V gene, CDR1 is SGHTA and CDR2 is FQGTGA. This CDR3 is 15 amino acids long. CDR3 residues: CASSLSQGNTGELFF. In nucleotides, the CDR3 is TGTGCCAGCAGCTTGAGTCAGGGCAACACCGGGGAGCTGTTTTTT. Drawing the rest from reference TRBV7-3 and TRBJ2-2, the complete variable domain is GAGVSQTPSNKVTEKGKYVELRCDPISGHTALYWYRQSLGQGPEFLIYFQGTGAADDSGLPNDRFFAVRPEGSVSTLKIQRTERGDSAVYLCASSLSQGNTGELFFGEGSRLTVL.

The CDR3 coding sequence is TGTGCCAGCAGGGAAGAGGGCGTTTCAGGAGACGAGCAGTACTTC. It specifies CASREEGVSGDEQYF. The gene calls are TRBV28 and TRBJ2-7; possible D gene TRBD2, 5 bases. The CDR3 runs 15 residues. From germline, CDR1 is MDHEN and CDR2 SYDVKM. V was clipped by 6 bases and J by 5 bases, with 20 bases between them.

This clone was observed a handful of times. V usage is TRBV27 and J usage is TRBJ2-3; 10 nucleotides match TRBD2. The J segment lost 7 bases and the V segment lost 6 bases, leaving 4 bases of the junction unmatched. CDR1 and CDR2 from the germline V gene are MNHEY and SMNVEV (reference sequence). CDR3 length equals 13 residues. CDR3 loop: CASRGTSENTQYF. For the CDR3, the DNA is TGTGCCAGCAGAGGGACTAGCGAGAATACGCAGTATTTT.

The V gene is TRBV5-4, the J gene TRBJ2-3; the match to TRBD2 covers 13 bases. Germline values: CDR1 SGHNT, CDR2 YYREEE (reference sequence). CDR3 length: 18 amino acids. The V and J ends lost 4 bases and 7 bases, in that order; junction bases with no gene match: 15. The CDR3 DNA sequence: TGTGCCAGCAGCGGACGGGGCGGACTAGCGGGAGTTGGGTATACGCAGTATTTT. This gives the protein CASSGRGGLAGVGYTQYF.

The V and J genes are TRBV4-1 and TRBJ2-3; 11 nucleotides align to TRBD2. Trimming at V came to 0 bases and at J to 2 bases, leaving 16 bases not matched to a gene. Germline V gene data show CDR1 as MGHRA and CDR2 as YSYEKL. There are 21 residues in the CDR3. The CDR3 coding sequence is TGCGCCAGCAGCCAAGAAATCCGACTAGCGGGAACCCTTGAAATCACAGATACGCAGTATTTT. Protein sequence: CASSQEIRLAGTLEITDTQYF.

This rearrangement joins TRBV28 to TRBJ2-7, with D uncertain. V was cut by 6 bases and J by 3 bases, with 9 bases left in between. Germline values: CDR1 MDHEN, CDR2 SYDVKM. The CDR3 sequence is 12 residues long. The CDR3 spells CASSLTFYEQYF. The DNA for the CDR3 is TGTGCCAGCAGCCTGACTTTCTACGAGCAGTACTTC. Full variable domain (missing parts from reference TRBV28 and TRBJ2-7): DVKVTQSSRYLVKRTGEKVFLECVQDMDHENMFWYRQDPGLGLRLIYFSYDVKMKEKGDIPEGYSVSREKKERFSLILESASTNQTSMYLCASSLTFYEQYFGPGTRLTVT.

J is TRBJ1-6 and V is TRBV27; the match to TRBD1 covers 7 bases. Germline trimming cut 6 bases from V and 8 bases from J; bases unmatched to any gene: 7. CDR1 MNHEY and CDR2 SMNVEV come from the germline V gene (reference sequence). The CDR3 covers 14 residues. The CDR3 region has the DNA TGTGCCAGCAGGGACAGGCGGTCGGATTCACCCCTCCACTTT. This encodes CASRDRRSDSPLHF.

V and J are TRBV28 and TRBJ2-3, with 10 nucleotides matching TRBD1. The CDR3 contains 16 residues. The germline CDR1 and CDR2 sequences are MDHEN and SYDVKM. The ends lost 5 bases at V and 3 bases at J; junction bases unmatched: 8. The CDR3 protein is CASSLFGTGVTDTQYF. CDR3 nucleotides: TGTGCCAGCAGTCTCTTCGGGACAGGGGTAACAGATACGCAGTATTTT.

The rearrangement uses TRBV18 and TRBJ2-3, with a possible D match to TRBD1 (5 bases). V shed 1 base and J shed 3 bases, with 14 bases lying between them. Germline assignment: CDR1 KGHSH and CDR2 LQKENI. This CDR3 has 16 residues. CDR3 in amino acids: CASSPQGQGSTDTQYF. The CDR3 DNA is TGTGCCAGCTCACCACAGGGGCAGGGTTCAACAGATACGCAGTATTTT.

Here the CDR3 DNA reads TGTGCCAGCAGGAGGGGGATAGAAGAGACCCAGTACTTC. Translated, it gives CASRRGIEETQYF. The genes are TRBV28 and TRBJ2-5, with D possibly matching TRBD1 (6 bases). The CDR3 spans 13 residues. Germline loops: CDR1 MDHEN, CDR2 SYDVKM. V was clipped by 6 bases and J by 3 bases, with 11 bases between them.

The chain has TRBV4-1 and TRBJ2-2, with no clear D. V lost 5 bases, J lost 8 bases, and 12 bases lay in between. Germline CDR1 reads MGHRA; CDR2 reads YSYEKL. The CDR3 runs to 13 residues. The CDR3 sequence is CASSGTVSGELFF. The DNA for the CDR3 is TGCGCCAGCAGCGGTACAGTCTCGGGGGAGCTGTTTTTT.